The clone carrying this TCR beta chain showed up many times. This sample is part of a study of molecular identifiers for immune sequencing clone quantification. TCRdb fed the PCR reads into MiXCR, producing one record per CDR3 protein. The data contain around 65,000 distinct CDR3 sequences, approximately 18% of them singletons. Germline V gene lookup returns CDR1 DFQATT and CDR2 SNEGSKA (reference sequence). J was trimmed by 4 bases and V by 1 base; bases with no gene match: 9. The CDR3 has 16 amino acids. The V gene is TRBV20-1, the J gene TRBJ1-4; 7 nucleotides align to TRBD1. The sample comprised naive CD8+ T cells from blood, with Jurkat cell RNA spiked in. Regarding subset: FACS-sorted CD8+CD4-CCR7+CD45RA+ naive T cells. This sequence originates from a human donor in good health. Some libraries in this study had Jurkat cell RNA spiked in. Written as DNA, the CDR3 is TGCAGTGCTAGAGCGGTAACAGGGGCCTATAATGAAAAACTGTTTTTT. Residues: CSARAVTGAYNEKLFF.